This TCR beta chain appears in the sequencing data of a study of shared clonotypes between healthy human individuals. Study conclusions and caveats: Memory subsets had estimated richness that was generally smaller than that of naive subsets.

Every one of the donors was a Caucasian adult that lived in Nashville, Tennessee. CD4+ cells were split into CD45RA+ naive and CD45RA-negative memory subsets. The CDR3 is 16 amino acids. Germline V gives CDR1 LNHDA, CDR2 SQIVND (reference sequence). V lost 4 bases, J lost 2 bases, and 16 bases lay in between. As for this clone: Its antigen is not known.

The table came from immunoSEQ multiplex PCR; TCRdb's copy has only in-frame clones and leaves some out. The data hold about 2.3 million clones, with about nine tenths observed a single time. The TCR sequence derives from a man aged 18 to 30 in good health. Some clones in this sample may be carry-over from other donors' samples. Source material: naive CD4+ T cells from PBMCs. Described subset: CD45RA+ positively selected. This chain connects TRBV19 to TRBJ2-3, with D perhaps TRBD2 (5 bases). The chain's CDR3 is CASSSRYGGLTDTQYF. The CDR3 nucleotides are TGTGCCAGTAGTAGCCGGTATGGAGGACTCACAGATACGCAGTATTTT. Together with reference TRBV19 and TRBJ2-3, the CDR3 gives the full variable domain: DGGITQSPKYLFRKEGQNVTLSCEQNLNHDAMYWYRQDPGQGLRLIYYSQIVNDFQKGDIAEGYSVSREKKESFPLTVTSAQKNPTAFYLCASSSRYGGLTDTQYFGPGTRLTVL.